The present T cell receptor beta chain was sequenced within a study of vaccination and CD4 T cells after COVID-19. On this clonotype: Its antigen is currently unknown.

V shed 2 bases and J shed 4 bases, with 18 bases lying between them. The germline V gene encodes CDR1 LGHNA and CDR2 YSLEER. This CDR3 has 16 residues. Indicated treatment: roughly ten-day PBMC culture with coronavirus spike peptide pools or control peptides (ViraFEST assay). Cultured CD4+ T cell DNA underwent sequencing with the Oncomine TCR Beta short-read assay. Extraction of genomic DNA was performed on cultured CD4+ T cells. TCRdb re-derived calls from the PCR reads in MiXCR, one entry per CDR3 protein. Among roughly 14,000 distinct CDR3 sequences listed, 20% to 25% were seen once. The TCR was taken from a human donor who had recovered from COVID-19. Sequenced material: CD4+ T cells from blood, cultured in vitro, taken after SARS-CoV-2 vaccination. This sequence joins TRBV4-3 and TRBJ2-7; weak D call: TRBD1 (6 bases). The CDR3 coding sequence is TGCGCCAGCAGCCAACAACAGGGACACTCACCTTACGAGCAGTACTTC. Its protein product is CASSQQQGHSPYEQYF.